Described below is a single TCR beta chain sequence and its context. During colonoscopy, one to two rectal pinch biopsies were collected. This entry is derived from a study of pediatric ulcerative colitis. V was pared by 0 bases and J by 2 bases, with 9 bases of the junction left unmatched. The CDR3 has 17 residues. Germline CDR1 reads SGHRS; CDR2 reads YFSETQ. Using immunoSEQ multiplex PCR, the repertoire was profiled, and TCRdb retains in-frame clones only, with some absent. The sample shows around 13,000 clones, roughly four fifths of them seen only once. Sample: gut tissue. The TCR originated in a boy younger than 18 who was a control in a study of pediatric ulcerative colitis. The rearrangement uses TRBV5-1 and TRBJ2-3; 7 bases match TRBD1. CDR3 region: CASSLVQGTAATDTQYF. The CDR3 region has the DNA TGCGCCAGCAGCTTGGTTCAGGGGACAGCGGCCACAGATACGCAGTATTTT. Filled out from reference TRBV5-1 and TRBJ2-3, the complete variable domain reads KAGVTQTPRYLIKTRGQQVTLSCSPISGHRSVSWYQQTPGQGLQFLFEYFSETQRNKGNFPGRFSGRQFSNSRSEMNVSTLELGDSALYLCASSLVQGTAATDTQYFGPGTRLTVL.